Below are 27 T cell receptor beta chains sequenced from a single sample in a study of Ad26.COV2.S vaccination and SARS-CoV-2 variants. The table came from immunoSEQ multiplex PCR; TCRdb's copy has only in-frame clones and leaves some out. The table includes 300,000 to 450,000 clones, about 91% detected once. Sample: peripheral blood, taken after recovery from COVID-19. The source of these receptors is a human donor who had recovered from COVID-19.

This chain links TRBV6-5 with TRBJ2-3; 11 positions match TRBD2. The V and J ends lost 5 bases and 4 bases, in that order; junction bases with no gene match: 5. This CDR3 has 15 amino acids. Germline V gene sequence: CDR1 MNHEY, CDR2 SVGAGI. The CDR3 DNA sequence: TGTGCCAGCAGTAATAGCGGGGGGGCCTCAGATACGCAGTATTTT. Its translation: CASSNSGGASDTQYF.

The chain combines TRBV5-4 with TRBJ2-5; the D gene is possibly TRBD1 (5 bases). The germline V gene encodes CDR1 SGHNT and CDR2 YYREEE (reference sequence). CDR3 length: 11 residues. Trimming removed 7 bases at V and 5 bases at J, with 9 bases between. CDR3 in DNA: TGTGCCAGCGGGGCTAGGGAGACCCAGTACTTC. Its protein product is CASGARETQYF.

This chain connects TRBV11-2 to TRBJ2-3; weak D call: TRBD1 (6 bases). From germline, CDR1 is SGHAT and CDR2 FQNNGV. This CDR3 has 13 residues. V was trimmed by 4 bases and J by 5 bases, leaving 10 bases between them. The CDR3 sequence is CASSSTGKDTQYF. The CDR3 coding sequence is TGTGCCAGCAGCTCCACAGGGAAAGATACGCAGTATTTT.

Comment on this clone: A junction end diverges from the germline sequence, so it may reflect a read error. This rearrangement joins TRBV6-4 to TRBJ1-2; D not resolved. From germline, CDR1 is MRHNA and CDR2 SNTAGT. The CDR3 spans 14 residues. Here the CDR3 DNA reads TGTGCCAACAGTGATCCCCCCGGCCTGTATGGCTACACCTTC. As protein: CANSDPPGLYGYTF.

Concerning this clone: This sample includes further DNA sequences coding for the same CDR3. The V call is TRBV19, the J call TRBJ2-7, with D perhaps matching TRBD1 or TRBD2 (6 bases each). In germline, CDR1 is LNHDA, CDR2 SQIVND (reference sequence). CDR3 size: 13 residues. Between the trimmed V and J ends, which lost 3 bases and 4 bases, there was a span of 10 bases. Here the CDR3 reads CASSIQGTYEQYF. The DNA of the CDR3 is TGTGCCAGTAGTATTCAGGGGACTTACGAGCAGTACTTC.

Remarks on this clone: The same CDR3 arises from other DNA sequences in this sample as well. The CDR3 DNA reads as TGCGCCAGCAGCCAAGATACGGGTACTGAAGCTTTCTTT. Protein: CASSQDTGTEAFF. The chain links TRBV4-3 to TRBJ1-1; D unclear. The CDR3 spans 13 residues. Germline-derived CDR1 and CDR2 are LGHNA and YSLEER. The V end was cut by 0 bases, the J end by 5 bases, with 7 bases between.

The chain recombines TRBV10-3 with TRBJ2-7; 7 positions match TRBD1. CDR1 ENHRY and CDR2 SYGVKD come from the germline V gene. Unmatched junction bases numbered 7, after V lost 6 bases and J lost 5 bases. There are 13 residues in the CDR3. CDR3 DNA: TGTGCCATCAGGGCACAGGGGCCCAACGAGCAGTACTTC. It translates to CAIRAQGPNEQYF.

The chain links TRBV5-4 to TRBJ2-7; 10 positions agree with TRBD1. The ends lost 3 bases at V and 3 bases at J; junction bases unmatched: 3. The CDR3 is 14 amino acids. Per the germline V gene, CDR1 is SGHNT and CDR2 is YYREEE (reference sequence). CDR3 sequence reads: CASSSGTGVYEQYF. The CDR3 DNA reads TGTGCCAGCAGCTCCGGGACAGGGGTCTACGAGCAGTACTTC.

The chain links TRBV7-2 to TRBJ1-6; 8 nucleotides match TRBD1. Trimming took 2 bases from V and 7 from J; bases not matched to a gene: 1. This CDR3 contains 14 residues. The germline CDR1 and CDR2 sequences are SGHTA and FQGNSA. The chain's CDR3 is CASSLRQGNSPLHF. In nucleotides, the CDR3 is TGTGCCAGCAGCTTACGACAGGGGAATTCACCCCTCCACTTT.

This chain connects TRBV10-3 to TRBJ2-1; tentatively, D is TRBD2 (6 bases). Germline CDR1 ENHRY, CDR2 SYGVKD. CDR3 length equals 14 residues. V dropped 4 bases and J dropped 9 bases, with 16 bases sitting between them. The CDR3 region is CAISATNGGSEQFF. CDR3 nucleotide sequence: TGTGCCATCAGTGCAACCAATGGGGGGTCTGAGCAGTTCTTC.

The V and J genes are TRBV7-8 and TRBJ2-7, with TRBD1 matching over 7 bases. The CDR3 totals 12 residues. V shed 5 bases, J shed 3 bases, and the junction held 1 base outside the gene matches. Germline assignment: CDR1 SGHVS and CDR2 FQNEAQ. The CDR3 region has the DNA TGTGCCAGCAGCCCAGGGGGCTACGAGCAGTACTTC. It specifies CASSPGGYEQYF.

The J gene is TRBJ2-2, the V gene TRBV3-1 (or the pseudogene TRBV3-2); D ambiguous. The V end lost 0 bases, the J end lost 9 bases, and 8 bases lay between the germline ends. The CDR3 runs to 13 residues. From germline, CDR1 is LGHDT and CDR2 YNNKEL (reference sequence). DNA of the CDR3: TGTGCCAGCAGCCAAGACAGCCCCTGGGAGCTGTTTTTT. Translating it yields CASSQDSPWELFF.

The CDR3 region has the DNA TGTGCCAGCAGCCGAGCGGGGGGGGGCTCCTACAATGAGCAGTTCTTC. Residues: CASSRAGGGSYNEQFF. This sequence joins TRBV7-8 and TRBJ2-1; TRBD2 matches at 10 bases. V lost 5 bases to trimming and J lost 0 bases; unmatched junction nucleotides: 4. CDR3 size: 16 residues. Germline V lookup: CDR1 SGHVS, CDR2 FQNEAQ.

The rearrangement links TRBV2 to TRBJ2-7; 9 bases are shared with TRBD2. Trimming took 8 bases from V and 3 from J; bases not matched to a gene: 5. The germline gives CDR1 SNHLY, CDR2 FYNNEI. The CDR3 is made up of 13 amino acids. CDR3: CASFKAGGYEQYF. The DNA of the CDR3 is TGTGCCAGCTTTAAAGCGGGGGGCTACGAGCAGTACTTC.

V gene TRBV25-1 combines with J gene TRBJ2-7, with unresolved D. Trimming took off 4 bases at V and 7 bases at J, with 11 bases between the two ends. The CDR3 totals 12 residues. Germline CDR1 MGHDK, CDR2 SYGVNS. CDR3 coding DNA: TGTGCCAGCAGTGGTCTAACCGAGGAGCAGTACTTC. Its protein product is CASSGLTEEQYF.

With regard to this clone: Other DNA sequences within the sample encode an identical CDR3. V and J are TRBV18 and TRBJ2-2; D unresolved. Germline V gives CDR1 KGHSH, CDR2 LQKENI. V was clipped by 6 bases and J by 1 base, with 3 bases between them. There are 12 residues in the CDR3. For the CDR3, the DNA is TGTGCCAGCTCTCTGAACACCGGGGAGCTGTTTTTT. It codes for CASSLNTGELFF.

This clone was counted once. The CDR3 DNA follows: TGTGCCAGCAGCCAGCACTGGTTGGGGGGGCCGACTAACACAGATACGCAGTATTTT. Translated: CASSQHWLGGPTNTDTQYF. V gene TRBV11-2 combines with J gene TRBJ2-3, with TRBD2 as a possible D gene (7 bases). The CDR3 spans 19 residues. Trimming took off 5 bases at V and 2 bases at J, with 26 bases between the two ends. In germline, CDR1 is SGHAT, CDR2 FQNNGV.

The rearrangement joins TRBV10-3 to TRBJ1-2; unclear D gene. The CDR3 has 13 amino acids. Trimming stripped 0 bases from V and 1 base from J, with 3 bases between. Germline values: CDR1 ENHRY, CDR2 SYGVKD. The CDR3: CAISESDNYGYTF. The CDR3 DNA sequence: TGTGCCATCAGTGAGTCTGATAACTATGGCTACACCTTC.

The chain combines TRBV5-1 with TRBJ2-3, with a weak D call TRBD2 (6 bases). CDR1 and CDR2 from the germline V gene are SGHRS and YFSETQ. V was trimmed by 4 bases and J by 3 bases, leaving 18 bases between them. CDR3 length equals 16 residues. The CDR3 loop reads CASSIRDSSWTDTQYF. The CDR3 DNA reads TGCGCCAGCAGCATTCGGGACTCATCTTGGACAGATACGCAGTATTTT.

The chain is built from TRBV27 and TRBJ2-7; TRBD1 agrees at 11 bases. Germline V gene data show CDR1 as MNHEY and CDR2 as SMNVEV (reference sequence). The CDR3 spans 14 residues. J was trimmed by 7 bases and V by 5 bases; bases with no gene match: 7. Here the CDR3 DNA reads TGTGCCAGCAGTATAGGGACAGGGGGTTATGAGCAGTACTTC. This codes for CASSIGTGGYEQYF.

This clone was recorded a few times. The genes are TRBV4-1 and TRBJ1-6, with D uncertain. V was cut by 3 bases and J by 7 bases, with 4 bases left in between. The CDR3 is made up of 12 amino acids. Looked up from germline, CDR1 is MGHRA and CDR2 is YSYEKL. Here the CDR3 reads CASSHLNSPLHF. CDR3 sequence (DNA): TGCGCCAGCAGCCACCTGAATTCACCCCTCCACTTT.

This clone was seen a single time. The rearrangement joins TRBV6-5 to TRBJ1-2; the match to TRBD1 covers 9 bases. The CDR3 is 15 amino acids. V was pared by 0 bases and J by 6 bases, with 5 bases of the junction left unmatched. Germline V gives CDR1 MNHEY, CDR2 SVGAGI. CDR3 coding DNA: TGTGCCAGCAGTTACTCGAAGGGGACAGGGAATGGCTACACCTTC. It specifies CASSYSKGTGNGYTF.

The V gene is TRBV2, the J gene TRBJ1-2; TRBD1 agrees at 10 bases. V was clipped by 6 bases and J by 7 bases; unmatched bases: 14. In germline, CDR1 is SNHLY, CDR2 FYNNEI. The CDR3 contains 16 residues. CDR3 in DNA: TGTGCCAGCAGACCCCTAGGACAGGGGGATATGCCTGGCTACACCTTC. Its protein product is CASRPLGQGDMPGYTF. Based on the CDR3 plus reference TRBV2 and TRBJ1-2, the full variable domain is EPEVTQTPSHQVTQMGQEVILRCVPISNHLYFYWYRQILGQKVEFLVSFYNNEISEKSEIFDDQFSVERPDGSNFTLKIRSTKLEDSAMYFCASRPLGQGDMPGYTFGSGTRLTVV.

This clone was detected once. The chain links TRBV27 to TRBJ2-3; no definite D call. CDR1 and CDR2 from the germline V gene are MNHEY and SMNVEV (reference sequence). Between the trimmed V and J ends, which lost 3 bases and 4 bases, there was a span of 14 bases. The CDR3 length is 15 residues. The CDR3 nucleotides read TGTGCCAGCAGTTTGGGTCTGATGAGCCCAGATACGCAGTATTTT. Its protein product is CASSLGLMSPDTQYF.

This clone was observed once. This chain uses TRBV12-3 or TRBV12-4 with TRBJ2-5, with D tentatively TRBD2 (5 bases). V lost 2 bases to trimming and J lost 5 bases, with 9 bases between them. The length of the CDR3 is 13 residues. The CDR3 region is CASSLQTGETQYF. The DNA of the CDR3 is TGTGCCAGCAGTTTACAAACGGGGGAGACCCAGTACTTC.

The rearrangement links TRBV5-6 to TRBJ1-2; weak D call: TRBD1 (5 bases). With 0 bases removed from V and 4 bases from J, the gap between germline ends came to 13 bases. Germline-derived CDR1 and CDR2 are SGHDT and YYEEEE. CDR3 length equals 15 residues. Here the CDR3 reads CASSLARGSIYGYTF. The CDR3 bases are TGTGCCAGCAGCTTGGCTCGGGGGTCGATCTATGGCTACACCTTC.

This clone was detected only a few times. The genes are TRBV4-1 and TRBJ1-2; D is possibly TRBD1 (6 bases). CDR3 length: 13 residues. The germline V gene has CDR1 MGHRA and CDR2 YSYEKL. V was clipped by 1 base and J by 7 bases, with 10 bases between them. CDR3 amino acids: CASSQVQGGGYTF. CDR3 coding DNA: TGCGCCAGCAGCCAAGTACAGGGCGGTGGCTACACCTTC.